A selection of T cell receptor beta chains follows, all from one sample in a study of radiotherapy plus CTLA-4 blockade in lung cancer. Libraries were prepared by immunoSEQ multiplex PCR; TCRdb keeps only in-frame clonotypes and omits some of them. This table holds under 40,000 clones, 70% found once. Sequencing was performed on peripheral blood, taken from a patient treated with radiotherapy plus ipilimumab. These TCRs come from a human donor with non-small cell lung cancer who had stable disease on radiotherapy plus ipilimumab. CDR3s include the opening cysteine and the closing phenylalanine or tryptophan. Fields, in order: V gene, D gene, clone size, J gene, CDR3 protein, CDR3 DNA. The D gene is left open where the match is weak. Rows give clone size only sometimes, using once, few, many, or a class for an expanded clone.

V gene: TRBV19; D gene: .; clone size: few; J gene: TRBJ2-2; CDR3 protein: CASSPAHANTGELFF; CDR3 DNA: TGTGCCAGTAGTCCCGCACACGCGAACACCGGGGAGCTGTTTTTT
V gene: TRBV11-3; D gene: TRBD2; clone size: few; J gene: TRBJ2-1; CDR3 protein: CASSSGTTASFEQFF; CDR3 DNA: TGTGCCAGCAGCTCCGGGACTACCGCATCCTTTGAGCAGTTCTTC
V gene: TRBV12-1; D gene: .; clone size: .; J gene: TRBJ1-5; CDR3 protein: CASTQICHFNQPQHF; CDR3 DNA: TGTGCCAGCACTCAGATTTGCCATTTCAATCAGCCCCAGCATTTT
V gene: TRBV5-4; D gene: TRBD2; clone size: .; J gene: TRBJ2-1; CDR3 protein: CASSSKREIENEQFF; CDR3 DNA: TGTGCCAGCAGCTCCAAGCGGGAGATTGAAAATGAGCAGTTCTTC
V gene: TRBV4-2; D gene: TRBD2; clone size: .; J gene: TRBJ2-7; CDR3 protein: CASSQEGDYPRPYEQYF; CDR3 DNA: TGTGCCAGCAGCCAAGAAGGGGACTATCCAAGGCCCTACGAGCAGTACTTC
V gene: TRBV19; D gene: TRBD2; clone size: .; J gene: TRBJ2-3; CDR3 protein: CASRNSGSTDTQYF; CDR3 DNA: TGTGCCAGCCGCAATAGCGGGAGCACAGATACGCAGTATTTT
V gene: TRBV4-1; D gene: .; clone size: .; J gene: TRBJ1-1; CDR3 protein: CASSLAAKNTEAFF; CDR3 DNA: TGCGCCAGCAGCCTTGCGGCCAAAAACACTGAAGCTTTCTTT
V gene: TRBV4-3; D gene: .; clone size: .; J gene: TRBJ2-2; CDR3 protein: CASSQGARGMLGELFF; CDR3 DNA: TGCGCCAGCAGCCAAGGGGCACGAGGAATGTTAGGGGAGCTGTTTTTT
V gene: TRBV25-1; D gene: TRBD2; clone size: few; J gene: TRBJ2-3; CDR3 protein: CASSVLTGTSGSTDTQYF; CDR3 DNA: TGTGCCAGCAGTGTTCTCACCGGGACTAGCGGGAGCACAGATACGCAGTATTTT
V gene: TRBV27; D gene: TRBD1; clone size: .; J gene: TRBJ2-2; CDR3 protein: CASSLRGRTGELFF; CDR3 DNA: TGTGCCAGCAGTTTAAGGGGGCGAACCGGGGAGCTGTTTTTT
V gene: TRBV7-9; D gene: .; clone size: few; J gene: TRBJ1-1; CDR3 protein: CASSLSGRTEAFF; CDR3 DNA: TGTGCCAGCAGCTTATCAGGGAGGACTGAAGCTTTCTTT
V gene: TRBV2; D gene: .; clone size: .; J gene: TRBJ2-5; CDR3 protein: CASSEAPVSETQYF; CDR3 DNA: TGTGCCAGCAGTGAAGCTCCAGTGAGTGAGACCCAGTACTTC
V gene: TRBV7-9; D gene: TRBD1; clone size: .; J gene: TRBJ1-1; CDR3 protein: CASSSGTGFGQAFF; CDR3 DNA: TGTGCCAGCAGCTCCGGGACAGGGTTCGGGCAAGCTTTCTTT
V gene: TRBV6-6; D gene: TRBD1; clone size: .; J gene: TRBJ1-3; CDR3 protein: CASRSGGIGSGNTIYF; CDR3 DNA: TGTGCCAGCAGATCAGGGGGCATCGGCTCTGGAAACACCATATATTTT
V gene: TRBV12-5; D gene: .; clone size: .; J gene: TRBJ2-1; CDR3 protein: CASGPPGPYNEQFF; CDR3 DNA: TGTGCTAGTGGTCCCCCGGGTCCCTACAATGAGCAGTTCTTC
V gene: TRBV23-1; D gene: .; clone size: once; J gene: TRBJ2-6; CDR3 protein: CASKRAYWTPGANVLTF; CDR3 DNA: TGCGCCAGCAAAAGAGCTTATTGGACTCCTGGGGCCAACGTCCTGACTTTC
V gene: TRBV29-1; D gene: .; clone size: few; J gene: TRBJ1-2; CDR3 protein: CSVEIRASGYTF; CDR3 DNA: TGCAGCGTTGAAATCAGGGCTAGTGGCTACACCTTC
V gene: TRBV11-2; D gene: .; clone size: .; J gene: TRBJ2-1; CDR3 protein: CASSPRVSSYNEQFF; CDR3 DNA: TGTGCCAGCTCCCCCCGGGTGAGCTCCTACAATGAGCAGTTCTTC
V gene: TRBV5-1; D gene: .; clone size: few; J gene: TRBJ2-3; CDR3 protein: CASKLSGIGADTQYF; CDR3 DNA: TGCGCCAGCAAATTGTCCGGGATCGGAGCAGATACGCAGTATTTT
V gene: TRBV6-5; D gene: .; clone size: .; J gene: TRBJ1-1; CDR3 protein: CASSSQFEAFF; CDR3 DNA: TGTGCCAGCAGTTCGCAGTTTGAAGCTTTCTTT
V gene: TRBV7-2; D gene: TRBD2; clone size: .; J gene: TRBJ2-1; CDR3 protein: CASSTTGTSGRSSEQFF; CDR3 DNA: TGTGCCAGCAGCACCACCGGGACTAGCGGGAGGAGTAGTGAGCAGTTCTTC
V gene: TRBV19; D gene: .; clone size: .; J gene: TRBJ2-3; CDR3 protein: CASSLRGTSTDTQYF; CDR3 DNA: TGTGCCAGTAGTCTCCGCGGGACTTCCACAGATACGCAGTATTTT
V gene: TRBV11-2; D gene: TRBD2; clone size: .; J gene: TRBJ2-7; CDR3 protein: CASFQGSGWLYF; CDR3 DNA: TGTGCCAGCTTCCAGGGTAGCGGGTGGTTGTACTTC
V gene: TRBV7-2; D gene: TRBD2; clone size: .; J gene: TRBJ2-1; CDR3 protein: CASSLALLAGGLRNEQFF; CDR3 DNA: TGTGCCAGCAGCTTAGCCCTACTAGCGGGAGGGCTACGCAATGAGCAGTTCTTC
V gene: TRBV5-1; D gene: .; clone size: .; J gene: TRBJ2-1; CDR3 protein: CASSLMASALLDEQFF; CDR3 DNA: TGCGCCAGCAGCTTGATGGCTAGCGCCCTCCTTGATGAGCAGTTCTTC
V gene: TRBV27; D gene: .; clone size: .; J gene: TRBJ2-7; CDR3 protein: CASSSGLRLYEQYF; CDR3 DNA: TGTGCCAGCAGTTCGGGACTGCGCCTCTACGAGCAGTACTTC
V gene: TRBV11-3; D gene: TRBD1; clone size: few; J gene: TRBJ2-7; CDR3 protein: CASSPDRGLYEQYF; CDR3 DNA: TGTGCCAGCAGCCCGGACAGGGGGCTCTACGAGCAGTACTTC
V gene: TRBV7-2; D gene: TRBD1; clone size: .; J gene: TRBJ1-3; CDR3 protein: CASSSGTGWDGNTIYF; CDR3 DNA: TGTGCCAGCAGCTCCGGGACAGGGTGGGACGGAAACACCATATATTTT
V gene: TRBV11-2; D gene: TRBD1; clone size: few; J gene: TRBJ2-1; CDR3 protein: CASSSPGQGFNEQFF; CDR3 DNA: TGTGCCAGCAGCTCTCCGGGACAGGGGTTCAATGAGCAGTTCTTC
V gene: TRBV5-4; D gene: TRBD2; clone size: few; J gene: TRBJ2-5; CDR3 protein: CASSTVAGWGETQYF; CDR3 DNA: TGTGCCAGCAGCACCGTAGCGGGATGGGGGGAGACCCAGTACTTC
V gene: TRBV19; D gene: .; clone size: .; J gene: TRBJ1-5; CDR3 protein: CASSSIKGSGRNQPQHF; CDR3 DNA: TGTGCCAGTAGTTCAATTAAGGGAAGTGGGCGCAATCAGCCCCAGCATTTT
V gene: TRBV5-6; D gene: .; clone size: .; J gene: TRBJ1-1; CDR3 protein: CASSLRLVNTEAFF; CDR3 DNA: TGTGCCAGCAGCTTGAGGTTGGTTAACACTGAAGCTTTCTTT
V gene: TRBV21-1; D gene: .; clone size: .; J gene: TRBJ2-3; CDR3 protein: CASSKWPPTSGRAVAQYF; CDR3 DNA: TGTGCCAGCAGCAAATGGCCCCCGACTAGCGGGAGGGCCGTGGCGCAGTATTTT
V gene: TRBV19; D gene: .; clone size: few; J gene: TRBJ2-7; CDR3 protein: CASSVADSYEQYF; CDR3 DNA: TGTGCCAGTAGTGTTGCAGATTCCTACGAGCAGTACTTC
V gene: TRBV7-8; D gene: .; clone size: .; J gene: TRBJ1-1; CDR3 protein: CASSLDAVMNTEAFF; CDR3 DNA: TGTGCCAGCAGCTTAGATGCAGTTATGAACACTGAAGCTTTCTTT
V gene: TRBV9; D gene: TRBD2; clone size: .; J gene: TRBJ2-7; CDR3 protein: CASSMGTSALGGQYF; CDR3 DNA: TGTGCCAGCAGCATGGGGACTAGCGCGCTAGGGGGGCAGTACTTC
V gene: TRBV6-5; D gene: TRBD1; clone size: .; J gene: TRBJ1-1; CDR3 protein: CASSPVQGVAFF; CDR3 DNA: TGTGCCAGCAGTCCGGTACAGGGGGTGGCTTTCTTT
V gene: TRBV28; D gene: .; clone size: .; J gene: TRBJ2-7; CDR3 protein: CASSLSPYEQYF; CDR3 DNA: TGTGCCAGCAGTTTATCCCCCTACGAGCAGTACTTC
V gene: TRBV6-5; D gene: .; clone size: .; J gene: TRBJ1-2; CDR3 protein: CASSYSFRDYGYTF; CDR3 DNA: TGTGCCAGCAGTTACTCGTTCAGGGACTATGGCTACACCTTC
V gene: TRBV4-1; D gene: .; clone size: .; J gene: TRBJ2-6; CDR3 protein: CASSRGGLVSGANVLTF; CDR3 DNA: TGCGCCAGCAGCCGAGGGGGGCTTGTATCTGGGGCCAACGTCCTGACTTTC
V gene: TRBV6-5; D gene: .; clone size: .; J gene: TRBJ2-5; CDR3 protein: CASSYPGGGETQYF; CDR3 DNA: TGTGCCAGCAGTTATCCTGGGGGCGGAGAGACCCAGTACTTC
V gene: TRBV7-9; D gene: .; clone size: .; J gene: TRBJ2-1; CDR3 protein: CASSLKGEQFF; CDR3 DNA: TGTGCCAGCAGCTTAAAGGGTGAGCAGTTCTTC
V gene: TRBV6-1; D gene: .; clone size: few; J gene: TRBJ1-3; CDR3 protein: CASSEGFGNTIYF; CDR3 DNA: TGTGCCAGCAGTGAAGGGTTTGGAAACACCATATATTTT
V gene: TRBV19; D gene: TRBD2; clone size: .; J gene: TRBJ2-7; CDR3 protein: CASSIGVGTSRREQYF; CDR3 DNA: TGTGCCAGTAGTATAGGGGTGGGGACTAGTCGCCGCGAGCAGTACTTC
V gene: TRBV6-5; D gene: .; clone size: .; J gene: TRBJ2-7; CDR3 protein: CASSYTQDSYEQYF; CDR3 DNA: TGTGCCAGCAGTTACACACAGGACTCCTACGAGCAGTACTTC
V gene: TRBV28; D gene: TRBD1; clone size: .; J gene: TRBJ1-5; CDR3 protein: CASSAGQGLGQPQHF; CDR3 DNA: TGTGCCAGCAGCGCCGGACAGGGGCTGGGGCAGCCCCAGCATTTT
V gene: TRBV27; D gene: TRBD2; clone size: once; J gene: TRBJ2-7; CDR3 protein: CASTFSTKGKPGRDVYEQYF; CDR3 DNA: TGTGCCAGCACTTTTTCGACTAAAGGCAAACCTGGGAGGGACGTCTACGAGCAGTACTTC
V gene: TRBV9; D gene: .; clone size: once; J gene: TRBJ2-2; CDR3 protein: CASSVLAATGELFF; CDR3 DNA: TGTGCCAGCAGCGTACTAGCAGCCACCGGGGAGCTGTTTTTT